These 7 T cell receptor beta chains were all obtained from the same sample, sequenced in a study of identical twins. In TCRdb, the 5' RACE reads were re-called with MiXCR into one record per CDR3 protein. The sample contains 460,000 or so distinct CDR3 sequences, approximately 15% of which appear only once. This same sample was also taken into another study, of yellow fever vaccine responses in identical twins.

The sample comprised CD4+ T cells sorted from blood. These receptors all stem from a woman aged 18-29 years in good health.

This clonotype was seen more than once but under ten times. The chain links TRBV27 to TRBJ2-5; D is possibly TRBD1 (6 bases). With 2 bases removed from V and 7 bases from J, the gap between germline ends came to 17 bases. Germline V lookup: CDR1 MNHEY, CDR2 SMNVEV (reference sequence). The length of the CDR3 is 15 residues. The CDR3 nucleotides read TGTGCCAGCAGTTTAAAACAGGGACCCTTAGTGACCCAGTACTTC. It encodes CASSLKQGPLVTQYF.

The chain links TRBV3-1 to TRBJ1-6; D is ambiguous. The CDR3 has 15 residues. V was pared by 2 bases and J by 7 bases, with 12 bases between. Germline values: CDR1 LGHDT, CDR2 YNNKEL (reference sequence). CDR3 DNA sequence: TGTGCCAGCAGCCAATGCGGCTCGGGGAATTCACCCCTCCACTTT. Its protein product is CASSQCGSGNSPLHF.

The rearrangement links TRBV29-1 to TRBJ2-3; D may match TRBD1 or TRBD2 (5 bases each). The germline V gene has CDR1 SQVTM and CDR2 ANQGSEA. The CDR3 has 14 residues. V lost 5 bases and J lost 3, with 15 bases in between. The CDR3 reads CSVRRLGETDTQYF. The DNA for the CDR3 is TGCAGCGTTCGCCGTTTGGGGGAGACAGATACGCAGTATTTT.

This clonotype has just a few counts. V gene TRBV18 combines with J gene TRBJ2-7; D not certain. V dropped 2 bases and J dropped 3 bases, with 17 bases sitting between them. CDR3 length equals 16 residues. Germline lookup yields CDR1 KGHSH and CDR2 LQKENI. The CDR3 sequence: CASSPLVGVLYYEQYF. The CDR3 DNA sequence: TGTGCCAGCTCACCATTGGTGGGCGTACTATACTACGAGCAGTACTTC. Variable domain in full (rest from reference TRBV18 and TRBJ2-7): NAGVMQNPRHLVRRRGQEARLRCSPMKGHSHVYWYRQLPEEGLKFMVYLQKENIIDESGMPKERFSAEFPKEGPSILRIQQVVRGDSAAYFCASSPLVGVLYYEQYFGPGTRLTVT.

This clonotype was found a few times. The CDR3 is CASSVSGTEREKLFF. The CDR3 DNA reads as TGTGCCAGCAGTGTCTCCGGGACAGAACGAGAAAAACTGTTTTTT. The chain recombines TRBV6-4 with TRBJ1-4; 7 positions match TRBD1. Germline V gene lookup returns CDR1 MRHNA and CDR2 SNTAGT. The CDR3 loop spans 15 amino acids. The junction had 10 bases not matched to a gene; V was cut back by 4 bases and J by 8 bases.

V usage is TRBV4-3 and J usage is TRBJ2-1; 12 nucleotides line up with TRBD2. The V gene end was trimmed by 0 bases and the J gene end by 5 bases; junction bases not matched to a gene: 5. CDR3 size: 17 residues. Per germline, CDR1 LGHNA and CDR2 YSLEER. The CDR3 coding sequence is TGCGCCAGCAGCCAAGAGGCTAGCGGGAGGGTAAACAATGAGCAGTTCTTC. Residues: CASSQEASGRVNNEQFF.

The chain combines TRBV20-1 with TRBJ2-5; maybe TRBD1 (5 bases). This CDR3 has 14 residues. Germline loops: CDR1 DFQATT, CDR2 SNEGSKA (reference sequence). V gave up 0 bases and J gave up 5 bases, with 13 bases separating them. Here the CDR3 reads CSARDLAGIETQYF. Written as DNA, the CDR3 is TGCAGTGCTAGAGATCTGGCAGGGATTGAGACCCAGTACTTC.